A selection of T cell receptor beta chains follows, all from one sample in a study of regulatory T cells in long-lasting Graves disease. TCRdb itself ran the multiplex PCR reads through MiXCR, one entry per CDR3 protein. The profile shows around 450,000 distinct CDR3 sequences, over 14% of them singletons. This same sample was also taken into another study, of T cells in Graves' hyperthyroidism and ophthalmopathy.

This sample comprised peripheral blood mononuclear cells (PBMCs), obtained at new diagnosis, from a patient treated with antithyroid drugs. Receptors originate from a woman aged 40 to 50 with Graves disease. Each CDR3 is given with its conserved first and last residue.

V	J	CDR3
TRBV27	TRBJ1-2	CASRRDATNYGYTF
TRBV28	TRBJ1-2	CASRSAANYGYTF
TRBV20-1	TRBJ2-1	CSARTRLGFDPEQFF
TRBV6-2/TRBV6-3	TRBJ1-5	CASSSNRVNQPQHF
TRBV20-1	.	CSATGGLVQETQYF
TRBV27	TRBJ2-1	CASSLSADPIYNEQFF
TRBV14	TRBJ2-7	CASSHGLADTYEQYF
TRBV28	TRBJ2-1	CASSSPSDGNNEQFF
TRBV20-1	TRBJ2-3	CSATSGTLIPDTQYF
TRBV27	TRBJ2-5	CASSLLGGGQETQYF
TRBV30	TRBJ2-5	CAWTGRSQETQYF
TRBV20-1	TRBJ2-1	CSVVALGDEQFF
TRBV3-1	TRBJ2-7	CASSQSRQDPQYF
TRBV5-1	TRBJ2-2	CASSSGLAGVSGELFF
TRBV28	TRBJ2-1	CATTTSGRAGYNEQFF
TRBV20-1	TRBJ2-7	CSAITSGRVYEQYF
TRBV14	TRBJ2-7	CASSQGNFGEQYF
TRBV29-1	TRBJ2-4	CSVQVEDIQYF
TRBV7-9	TRBJ1-2	CASSSTEGGDGYTF
TRBV7-2	TRBJ2-1	CASSLGGGVVNEQFF
TRBV6-2/TRBV6-3	TRBJ1-1	CASRDGSRAEAFF
TRBV20-1	TRBJ2-1	CSAPRLAGAFYNEQFF
TRBV7-9	TRBJ1-1	CASSLVLSWSEAFF
TRBV6-1	TRBJ2-1	CASTQGDSYNEQFF
TRBV27	TRBJ1-5	CASSLSATAQPQHF
TRBV10-2	TRBJ2-6	CASSAEPGANVLTF
TRBV4-1	TRBJ2-2	CASSQDLKVTGELFF
TRBV7-2	TRBJ2-1	CASSPGERAGEQFF
TRBV7-2	TRBJ2-3	CASSPLGLTDTQYF
TRBV7-9	TRBJ2-5	CASSVGFQETQYF
TRBV5-6	TRBJ1-5	CASSSGQGPRSNQPQHF
TRBV20-1	TRBJ2-1	CSARDMSGRSSYNEQFF
TRBV29-1	TRBJ1-2	CSVYDYRAYGYTF